Listed here are 19 T cell receptor beta chains from one sample, sequenced in a study of beta chain features in type 1 diabetes. The study, taken as a whole, reports: The study found moderately but significantly shorter TCRB CDR3s in all four CD4+ subsets of Type 1 diabetes patients.

Reverse transcription of all isolated RNA meant that expressed TCRB transcripts were sequenced. The repertoire was sequenced with immunoSEQ multiplex PCR; TCRdb's copy has only in-frame clones and lacks some. The sample contains about 740,000 clones, 10% to 15% of which appear only once. No antigens are known for them. Specimen: naive CD4+ T cells from blood. The receptors stem from a man younger than 35 with type 1 diabetes.

This clone occurred a few times. This sequence joins TRBV6-1 and TRBJ1-1, with D hard to call. The CDR3 has 12 residues. The V gene's germline CDR1 is MNHNS and CDR2 SASEGT. The V and J ends lost 8 bases and 1 base respectively, with 8 bases between them. CDR3 nucleotides: TGTGCCAGCTATTGGGGGAACACTGAAGCTTTCTTT. Translating it yields CASYWGNTEAFF.

A few counts support this clone. This CDR3 is also generated by other DNA sequences in the sample. This rearrangement joins TRBV30 to TRBJ1-5; TRBD1 is a possible D gene (5 bases). The CDR3 contains 14 residues. Germline assignment: CDR1 GTSNPN and CDR2 SVGIG (reference sequence). The ends were cut back, 0 bases at V and 3 bases at J, with 9 bases in the middle. This CDR3 is CAWSVGGLNQPQHF. DNA of the CDR3: TGTGCCTGGAGTGTTGGGGGACTCAATCAGCCCCAGCATTTT.

This clone was seen only a few times. The gene calls are TRBV28 and TRBJ2-3, with 8 bases lining up with TRBD1. The CDR3 consists of 12 residues. V lost 7 bases and J lost 8; bases outside the gene matches: 5. From germline, CDR1 is MDHEN and CDR2 SYDVKM. The CDR3 region is CASTTGVGTQYF. The CDR3 coding sequence is TGTGCCAGCACGACAGGGGTCGGTACGCAGTATTTT. Combining the CDR3 with reference TRBV28 and TRBJ2-3 gives the whole variable domain DVKVTQSSRYLVKRTGEKVFLECVQDMDHENMFWYRQDPGLGLRLIYFSYDVKMKEKGDIPEGYSVSREKKERFSLILESASTNQTSMYLCASTTGVGTQYFGPGTRLTVL.

This chain connects TRBV25-1 to TRBJ2-2; a possible D gene is TRBD2 (5 bases). V dropped 8 bases and J dropped 2 bases, with 9 bases sitting between them. This CDR3 has 13 residues. The V gene's germline CDR1 is MGHDK and CDR2 SYGVNS. The CDR3 DNA sequence: TGTGCCAGCGCCGGGGTAAACACCGGGGAGCTGTTTTTT. This gives the protein CASAGVNTGELFF.

This clone has just a few counts. J is TRBJ2-5 and V is TRBV4-2; TRBD2 agrees at 11 bases. Germline CDR1 is LGHNA and CDR2 is YNFKEQ. Unmatched junction bases numbered 4, after V lost 1 base and J lost 3 bases. This CDR3 contains 16 residues. The DNA of the CDR3 is TGTGCCAGCAGCCAAGGTCTAGCGGGGGGCGAAGAGACCCAGTACTTC. Its protein is CASSQGLAGGEETQYF.

V and J are TRBV6-5 and TRBJ2-7; maybe TRBD2 (5 bases). The CDR3 is 14 residues long. Looked up from germline, CDR1 is MNHEY and CDR2 is SVGAGI. V was shortened by 6 bases and J by 2 bases, with 14 bases between the two germline ends. The CDR3 sequence is CASRPSGLTYEQYF. DNA for the CDR3: TGTGCCAGCAGACCCAGCGGCCTTACCTACGAGCAGTACTTC.

This clone was counted between two and nine times. The V gene is TRBV5-6, the J gene TRBJ1-1, with 9 bases fitting TRBD1. Trimming took 4 bases from V and 7 from J; bases not matched to a gene: 5. Germline V CDR1 and CDR2: SGHDT, YYEEEE. The length of the CDR3 is 13 residues. The chain's CDR3 is CASSPQGANEAFF. CDR3 sequence (DNA): TGTGCCAGCAGCCCACAGGGGGCAAATGAAGCTTTCTTT.

The V and J genes are TRBV2 and TRBJ2-7, with 8 positions matching TRBD1. V was pared by 6 bases and J by 3 bases, with 7 bases of the junction left unmatched. CDR3 length: 14 amino acids. Germline loops: CDR1 SNHLY, CDR2 FYNNEI. For the CDR3, the DNA is TGTGCCAGCAGCCTAGGACAGGGACGCTACGAGCAGTACTTC. This translates into CASSLGQGRYEQYF.

The rearrangement joins TRBV30 to TRBJ2-3, with D possibly TRBD2 on 5 matching bases. Trimming removed 5 bases from V and 4 bases from J, with 13 bases in between. Per germline, CDR1 GTSNPN and CDR2 SVGIG (reference sequence). The CDR3 runs 13 residues. The CDR3 reads CAWGAESADTQYF. CDR3 bases: TGTGCCTGGGGAGCGGAGAGCGCAGATACGCAGTATTTT.

This clone has just a few counts. This sample also contains other DNA sequences that code for the same CDR3. The gene calls are TRBV7-3 and TRBJ2-3; the D call may be TRBD1 or TRBD2 (5 bases each). CDR3 size: 13 residues. Germline loops: CDR1 SGHTA, CDR2 FQGTGA. V dropped 5 bases and J dropped 3 bases, with 9 bases sitting between them. The CDR3: CASSPGGTDTQYF. CDR3 DNA: TGTGCCAGCAGCCCTGGGGGAACAGATACGCAGTATTTT.

V usage is TRBV5-6 and J usage is TRBJ2-1; D may be TRBD2 (5 bases). This CDR3 is built from 13 residues. Germline V gene data show CDR1 as SGHDT and CDR2 as YYEEEE. Trimming left V 3 bases short and J 3 bases short, with 7 bases between. The CDR3 nucleotides read TGTGCCAGCAGCTCCGGGAACTACAATGAGCAGTTCTTC. Translation: CASSSGNYNEQFF.

The chain employs TRBV4-1 and TRBJ2-3; 12 positions agree with TRBD1. Germline CDR1 is MGHRA and CDR2 is YSYEKL. V dropped 4 bases and J dropped 0; count of bases not matched to a gene: 5. The CDR3 sequence is 17 residues long. In DNA, the CDR3 is TGCGCCAGCAGCCGGGAGGGACAGGGGGCCAGCACAGATACGCAGTATTTT. This sequence encodes CASSREGQGASTDTQYF.

The gene calls are TRBV11-2 and TRBJ2-5, with unresolved D. V gave up 0 bases and J gave up 7 bases, with 9 bases separating them. The CDR3 runs to 13 residues. Germline values: CDR1 SGHAT, CDR2 FQNNGV. The CDR3 loop is CASSLDFGATQYF. CDR3 sequence (DNA): TGTGCCAGCAGCTTAGATTTCGGAGCGACCCAGTACTTC.

The table lists this clone with a few counts. The chain carries TRBV5-1 and TRBJ2-3; 8 bases fit TRBD1. V lost 6 bases to trimming and J lost 6 bases; unmatched junction nucleotides: 6. Germline values: CDR1 SGHRS, CDR2 YFSETQ. The CDR3 spans 13 residues. The CDR3 sequence: CASNDRGLDTQYF. CDR3 nucleotide sequence: TGCGCCAGCAACGACAGGGGACTGGATACGCAGTATTTT.

The rearrangement joins TRBV29-1 to TRBJ1-2; possible D gene TRBD1, 5 bases. Looked up from germline, CDR1 is SQVTM and CDR2 is ANQGSEA. The V gene lost 8 bases and the J gene lost 5 bases, with 21 bases spanning the gap. The CDR3 is 14 residues long. The CDR3 is CSPFPTGTVYGYTF. The DNA of the CDR3 is TGCAGCCCCTTCCCTACCGGGACCGTATATGGCTACACCTTC.

This clone has more than one count but fewer than ten. Other DNA sequences in the sample encode the same CDR3. The chain combines TRBV5-1 with TRBJ2-5, with D possibly matching TRBD2 (5 bases). The germline V gene has CDR1 SGHRS and CDR2 YFSETQ. This CDR3 spans 13 amino acids. The germline V and J ends were trimmed by 0 bases and 2 bases, with 5 bases remaining between them. The CDR3 DNA follows: TGCGCCAGCAGCTTGGGAGGGCAAGAGACCCAGTACTTC. This codes for CASSLGGQETQYF.

This chain joins TRBV29-1 and TRBJ1-1; D gene uncertain. This CDR3 has 14 amino acids. Germline assignment: CDR1 SQVTM and CDR2 ANQGSEA. Trimming stripped 7 bases from V and 0 bases from J, with 15 bases between. CDR3 nucleotide sequence: TGCAGCGCTAGGCCGGGCGGCTTGAACACTGAAGCTTTCTTT. Translation: CSARPGGLNTEAFF.

This clone has a handful of counts. V is TRBV28 and J is TRBJ2-7, with D unresolved. The CDR3 is 12 residues long. V lost 5 bases, J lost 7 bases, and 12 bases lay in between. Germline CDR1 and CDR2: MDHEN and SYDVKM. The CDR3 is CASSLRPEEQYF. DNA for the CDR3: TGTGCCAGCAGTCTACGTCCCGAGGAGCAGTACTTC.

Regarding this clone: Other DNA sequences within the sample encode an identical CDR3. The rearrangement joins TRBV5-1 to TRBJ2-3; D is unclear. Trimming took 0 bases from V and 5 from J, leaving 4 bases between them. The CDR3 totals 12 residues. Germline loops: CDR1 SGHRS, CDR2 YFSETQ. The CDR3 DNA is TGCGCCAGCAGCTTGGGGCTAGATACGCAGTATTTT. Protein: CASSLGLDTQYF.